This TCR beta chain came from a study of identical twins. TCRdb re-analysed the 5' RACE reads in MiXCR, keeping a single row per CDR3 protein. The data hold about 530,000 distinct CDR3 sequences, with about 22% observed a single time. The CDR3 has 12 amino acids. CDR1 and CDR2 (germline): SEHNR, FQNEAQ (reference sequence). The V end was cut by 5 bases, the J end by 5 bases, with 9 bases between. This clonotype was detected a few times. Another study also made use of these data, one on yellow fever vaccine responses in identical twins.

The chain has TRBV7-9 and TRBJ2-5, with D hard to call. Input material: CD4+ T cells sorted from blood. This sequence was found in a woman under 30 in good health. For the CDR3, the DNA is TGTGCCAGCAGCAGGGATGCGGAGACCCAGTACTTC. As protein: CASSRDAETQYF.